This T cell receptor (beta chain) was documented in a study of blood T cell repertoires in COVID-19. Study overall: The samples span acute and convalescent COVID-19 from the United States, Italy and Spain. T cells, B-cell-depleted T cells, or PBMCs supplied cDNA or gDNA.

This CDR3 has 16 amino acids. Germline CDR1 is SGHRS and CDR2 is YFSETQ. J was trimmed by 0 bases and V by 3 bases; bases with no gene match: 5. The assay was immunoSEQ multiplex PCR, and TCRdb's table has in-frame clones only and misses some. The profile shows about 140,000 clones, about 86% of them singletons. This receptor was taken from a woman in her 40s with acute or convalescent COVID-19. This chain uses TRBV5-1 with TRBJ2-7; 11 nucleotides align to TRBD1. The sequencing sample was made of peripheral blood. CDR3 sequence reads: CASSYTGTGGSYEQYF. CDR3 bases: TGCGCCAGCAGCTACACCGGGACAGGGGGCTCCTACGAGCAGTACTTC.